Listed here are 23 T cell receptor beta chains from one sample, sequenced in a study of blood T cells in healthy people across ages. Combining a sample-barcoded 5' primer with a J-beta primer mix, a second PCR ran for roughly 6 to 11 cycles. TCRdb reanalysed the 5' RACE reads using MiXCR and keeps one entry per CDR3 protein. The data show around 800,000 distinct CDR3 sequences, roughly 46% seen once. Sequencing was done on a sample of blood. The receptor set was obtained from a man older than 75 in good health.

In this sample, this clonotype turned up once. The chain uses TRBV7-2 and TRBJ2-1; D is possibly TRBD1 (5 bases). CDR1 and CDR2 from the germline V gene are SGHTA and FQGNSA. Trimming took off 8 bases at V and 8 bases at J, with 28 bases between the two ends. This CDR3 region has 17 residues. The CDR3 nucleotides read TGTGCCAGCGGTTCCCTTGCCAGGGTCGGATGGGGCGATGAGCAGTTCTTC. Translating it yields CASGSLARVGWGDEQFF.

The V and J genes are TRBV18 and TRBJ2-7; 7 bases align to TRBD1. Germline values: CDR1 KGHSH, CDR2 LQKENI. Trimming removed 0 bases from V and 2 bases from J; junction bases left unmatched: 7. The CDR3 covers 16 residues. The CDR3 DNA is TGTGCCAGCTCACCACCACATGCAGGGGGAACCTACGAGCAGTACTTC. This encodes CASSPPHAGGTYEQYF.

This clonotype was seen a handful of times. The genes are TRBV20-1 and TRBJ1-1, with no clear D. The CDR3 spans 14 residues. Between the trimmed V and J ends, which lost 6 bases and 4 bases, there was a span of 18 bases. Per the germline V gene, CDR1 is DFQATT and CDR2 is SNEGSKA (reference sequence). CDR3 residues: CSAPRPDGFTEAFF. CDR3 in DNA: TGCAGTGCACCCCGCCCCGATGGGTTCACTGAAGCTTTCTTT.

This clonotype was seen ten or more times. The V gene is TRBV12-3 or TRBV12-4, the J gene TRBJ2-6; weak D call: TRBD2 (5 bases). Trimming removed 4 bases from V and 0 bases from J, with 13 bases in between. The CDR3 is made up of 17 amino acids. Here the CDR3 DNA reads TGTGCCAGCAGTTCCCCGAGGGCAAGCTCTGGGGCCAACGTCCTGACTTTC. Its protein product is CASSSPRASSGANVLTF.

The chain has TRBV10-3 and TRBJ1-2; 7 bases map to TRBD1. The germline gives CDR1 ENHRY, CDR2 SYGVKD. Trimming cost V 3 bases and J 0 bases; bases outside gene matches: 4. The length of the CDR3 is 15 residues. The CDR3 DNA reads as TGTGCCATCAGTGAATGGGACAGAACTAACTATGGCTACACCTTC. As protein: CAISEWDRTNYGYTF.

V gene TRBV5-1 combines with J gene TRBJ1-5, with D perhaps TRBD1 (5 bases). V dropped 1 base and J dropped 7 bases, with 9 bases sitting between them. Germline-derived CDR1 and CDR2 are SGHRS and YFSETQ. This CDR3 has 13 residues. The CDR3 is CASSLSQDQPQHF. The DNA for the CDR3 is TGCGCCAGCAGCTTGTCACAGGACCAGCCCCAGCATTTT.

V usage is TRBV4-3 and J usage is TRBJ2-3, with TRBD1 matching over 8 bases. CDR1 and CDR2 from the germline V gene are LGHNA and YSLEER. V gave up 1 base and J gave up 2 bases; unmatched junction bases: 5. The CDR3 covers 16 residues. CDR3 region: CASSQVDRGFTDTQYF. The CDR3 coding sequence is TGCGCCAGCAGCCAAGTTGACAGGGGATTCACAGATACGCAGTATTTT.

V is TRBV7-3 and J is TRBJ2-1; D is perhaps TRBD2 (5 bases). The CDR3 loop spans 15 amino acids. Looked up from germline, CDR1 is SGHTA and CDR2 is FQGTGA. Deletions cut 0 bases from V and 7 bases from J, with 13 bases between. The CDR3 sequence is CASSLTEDGLNEQFF. CDR3 bases: TGTGCCAGCAGCTTAACAGAGGATGGACTGAATGAGCAGTTCTTC.

V is TRBV24-1 and J is TRBJ2-3; 12 bases map to TRBD2. CDR1 is KGHDR and CDR2 is SFDVKD in the germline V gene. This CDR3 comprises 20 residues. The V segment lost 4 bases and the J segment 0 bases; nucleotides outside the gene matches: 13. CDR3 nucleotide sequence: TGTGCCACCAGTGACCCCGGACGGATGGGGACTAGCGGGAGCACAGATACGCAGTATTTT. Translating gives CATSDPGRMGTSGSTDTQYF.

The chain carries TRBV28 and TRBJ2-3; a possible D gene is TRBD1 (6 bases). V dropped 10 bases and J dropped 0 bases, with 11 bases sitting between them. CDR3 length: 13 amino acids. Germline assignment: CDR1 MDHEN and CDR2 SYDVKM. CDR3 in amino acids: CATTTGSTDTQYF. DNA of the CDR3: TGTGCCACCACGACAGGTAGCACAGATACGCAGTATTTT. Full variable domain (outside the CDR3, taken from reference TRBV28 and TRBJ2-3): DVKVTQSSRYLVKRTGEKVFLECVQDMDHENMFWYRQDPGLGLRLIYFSYDVKMKEKGDIPEGYSVSREKKERFSLILESASTNQTSMYLCATTTGSTDTQYFGPGTRLTVL.

This clonotype turned up a few times. This chain joins TRBV29-1 and TRBJ2-7, with D unclear. There are 15 residues in the CDR3. V was clipped by 6 bases and J by 0 bases, with 18 bases between them. CDR1 is SQVTM and CDR2 is ANQGSEA in the germline V gene. The CDR3 loop is CSVDSGATSSYEQYF. The CDR3 region has the DNA TGCAGCGTAGACTCAGGAGCCACCAGCTCCTACGAGCAGTACTTC.

This clonotype occurred a few times. The chain links TRBV7-2 to TRBJ1-2; tentative D call: TRBD1 (5 bases). The V and J ends lost 0 bases and 6 bases respectively, with 11 bases between them. CDR1 and CDR2 from the germline V gene are SGHTA and FQGNSA. There are 14 residues in the CDR3. CDR3 region: CASSLAFTGNGYTF. CDR3 in DNA: TGTGCCAGCAGCTTAGCTTTCACAGGCAATGGCTACACCTTC.

Note on this clonotype: The germline gene is not matched at one end of the junction; a read error may be the cause. V gene TRBV3-1 combines with J gene TRBJ2-5, with 9 positions matching TRBD2. The CDR3 runs 14 residues. Germline V gene lookup returns CDR1 LGHDT and CDR2 YNNKEL (reference sequence). As DNA, the CDR3 is TGTGTCAGCAGCCAAACTAGCGGGCAAGAGACCCAGTACTTC. Amino acid sequence: CVSSQTSGQETQYF.

This sequence joins TRBV4-2 and TRBJ1-3; 8 nucleotides match TRBD1. V lost 3 bases, J lost 2 bases, and 3 bases stayed unmatched. CDR3 length: 15 residues. The germline gives CDR1 LGHNA, CDR2 YNFKEQ. The chain's CDR3 is CASSQPDRAGNTIYF. The CDR3 DNA is TGTGCCAGCAGCCAGCCGGACAGGGCTGGAAACACCATATATTTT.

The J gene is TRBJ2-1, the V gene TRBV28, with 7 bases aligning to TRBD2. The V gene's germline CDR1 is MDHEN and CDR2 SYDVKM. The CDR3 has 15 amino acids. V gave up 4 bases and J gave up 4 bases; unmatched junction bases: 7. The CDR3 DNA follows: TGTGCCAGCAGTTCTGCTAGCGGCATTTACAATGAGCAGTTCTTC. It specifies CASSSASGIYNEQFF.

Note on this clonotype: At one end the junction does not follow the germline gene, possibly because of a read error. This sequence joins TRBV29-1 and TRBJ2-3; D tentatively fits TRBD1 or TRBD2 (5 bases each). The CDR3 length is 17 residues. The germline CDR1 and CDR2 sequences are SQVTM and ANQGSEA. CDR3 sequence reads: CSVEGPTGTSRPDTRYF. The CDR3 nucleotides are TGCAGCGTTGAAGGCCCAACCGGGACCTCCCGGCCAGATACGCGGTATTTT.

V and J are TRBV5-1 and TRBJ2-7; TRBD1 matches at 8 bases. This CDR3 is built from 15 residues. Germline lookup yields CDR1 SGHRS and CDR2 YFSETQ. J was trimmed by 6 bases and V by 2 bases; bases with no gene match: 10. The CDR3 DNA follows: TGCGCCAGCAGCTTCGGGACAGGACCCATCCTCGAGCAGTACTTC. This gives the protein CASSFGTGPILEQYF.

This clonotype was seen more than once but under ten times. V usage is TRBV20-1 and J usage is TRBJ1-3, with D perhaps matching TRBD1 (5 bases). The CDR3 length is 14 residues. The ends were cut back, 3 bases at V and 3 bases at J, with 12 bases in the middle. Germline V gene lookup returns CDR1 DFQATT and CDR2 SNEGSKA (reference sequence). DNA for the CDR3: TGCAGTGCTAGGGGGACGGGGAGTGGAAACACCATATATTTT. Translated, it gives CSARGTGSGNTIYF.

The J gene is TRBJ1-5, the V gene TRBV20-1, with a possible D match to TRBD1 (6 bases). The V gene's germline CDR1 is DFQATT and CDR2 SNEGSKA (reference sequence). V was shortened by 5 bases and J by 5 bases, with 16 bases between the two germline ends. There are 14 residues in the CDR3. The CDR3 DNA follows: TGCAGTGCTCGGGAAAGGGGGTTCGATCAGCCCCAGCATTTT. This gives the protein CSARERGFDQPQHF.

The chain is built from TRBV10-3 and TRBJ2-7; 9 nucleotides match TRBD2. The end of the DNA is better explained by TRBJ2-5, so the J call may be wrong. CDR1 is ENHRY and CDR2 is SYGVKD in the germline V gene. This CDR3 region has 14 residues. CDR3 protein: CAISLAGKEETQYF. The CDR3 DNA reads TGTGCCATCAGCCTAGCGGGGAAAGAAGAGACCCAGTACTTC.

This clonotype was counted between two and nine times. The V gene is TRBV11-1, the J gene TRBJ1-2; D call uncertain. The CDR3 sequence is 14 residues long. Looked up from germline, CDR1 is SGHAT and CDR2 is FQDESV (reference sequence). Trimming removed 0 bases at V and 6 bases at J, with 11 bases between. The CDR3 DNA sequence: TGTGCCAGCAGCTTAGCGCTAAGCGGGGATGGCTACACCTTC. This encodes CASSLALSGDGYTF.

The genes are TRBV3-1 and TRBJ2-3; 10 bases align to TRBD2. Losses at the gene ends were 5 bases for V and 5 bases for J; bases not matched to a gene: 7. Looked up from germline, CDR1 is LGHDT and CDR2 is YNNKEL (reference sequence). CDR3 length: 15 residues. The CDR3: CASSETGTSVDTQYF. As DNA, the CDR3 is TGTGCCAGCAGCGAAACCGGGACTAGCGTAGATACGCAGTATTTT.

There are many counts of this clonotype. The J gene is TRBJ2-7, the V gene TRBV12-3 or TRBV12-4; D unresolved. The CDR3 runs to 14 residues. Trimming pared 9 bases from V and 1 base from J, leaving 16 bases between. The CDR3 spells CASCINIGSYEQYF. The CDR3, as DNA: TGTGCCAGTTGTATCAATATCGGATCCTACGAGCAGTACTTC.